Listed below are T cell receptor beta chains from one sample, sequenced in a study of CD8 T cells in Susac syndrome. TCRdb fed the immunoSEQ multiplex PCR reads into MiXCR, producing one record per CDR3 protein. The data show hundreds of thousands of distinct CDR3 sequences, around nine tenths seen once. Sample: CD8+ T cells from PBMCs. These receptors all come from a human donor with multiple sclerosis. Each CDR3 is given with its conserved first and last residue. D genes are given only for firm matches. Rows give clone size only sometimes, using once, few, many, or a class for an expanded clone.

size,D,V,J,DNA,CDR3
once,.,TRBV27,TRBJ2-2,TGTGCCAGCACCGAGGGACCGACCTATACCGGGGAGCTGTTTTTT,CASTEGPTYTGELFF
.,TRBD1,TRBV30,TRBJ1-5,TGTGCCTGGAGTGTGACAGGGGTATCGGGCAATCAGCCCCAGCATTTT,CAWSVTGVSGNQPQHF
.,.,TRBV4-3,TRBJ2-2,TGCGCCAGCAGCCAAGATTTGGGCAGGTGGAACACCGGGGAGCTGTTTTTT,CASSQDLGRWNTGELFF
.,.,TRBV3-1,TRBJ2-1,TGTGCCAGCAGCCCCAAAATCTCGGACGTGAGTGTCCATGAGCAGTTCTTC,CASSPKISDVSVHEQFF
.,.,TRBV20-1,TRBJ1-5,TGCAGTGCTAGAGAGCCGGTTACGTATAGCAATCAGCCCCAGCATTTT,CSAREPVTYSNQPQHF
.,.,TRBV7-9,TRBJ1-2,TGTGCCAGCACCCTTGGACGCGGATTTTATGGCTACACCTTC,CASTLGRGFYGYTF
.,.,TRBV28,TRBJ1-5,TGTGCCAGCAGTTTATTGTCGGGGCCCCAGCATTTT,CASSLLSGPQHF
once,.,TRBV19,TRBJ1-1,TGTGCCAGTACCGCGGGCAGGGCGGTTGGTGAAGCTTTCTTT,CASTAGRAVGEAFF
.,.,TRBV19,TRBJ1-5,TGTGCCAGTAAGGTGGGAGGAGGGCAGCCCCAGCATTTT,CASKVGGGQPQHF
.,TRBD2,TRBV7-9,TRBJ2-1,TGTGCCAGCAGCCCCTGGACTAGCGGGGGGATCAATGAGCAGTTCTTC,CASSPWTSGGINEQFF
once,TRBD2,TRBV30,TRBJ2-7,TGTGCCTGGAGCAAACTAGCGGGTGTCTCCTACGAGCAGTACTTC,CAWSKLAGVSYEQYF
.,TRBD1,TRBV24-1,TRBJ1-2,TGTGCCACCAGTGTGTCGGACAGGGAATATGGCTACACCTTC,CATSVSDREYGYTF
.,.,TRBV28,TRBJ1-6,TGTGCCAGCAGTTTTCGACTATTCGATTCACCCCTCCACTTT,CASSFRLFDSPLHF
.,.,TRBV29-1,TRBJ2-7,TGCAGCGTGACAATTACCTACGAGCAGTACTTC,CSVTITYEQYF
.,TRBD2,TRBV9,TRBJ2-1,TGTGCCAGCAGCCCTAGACTAGCGGGGGACAATGAGCAGTTCTTC,CASSPRLAGDNEQFF
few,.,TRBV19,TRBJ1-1,TGTGCCAGTAGTATCGGAGAGAACACTGAAGCTTTCTTT,CASSIGENTEAFF